This T cell receptor beta chain was profiled in a study of T cell repertoires in cytomegalovirus infection. Background on the study: A matching HLA type, together with CMV infection, was signaled by public TCR beta signatures. Study-wide findings and caveats: Dominating the ex vivo response were HLA-C-restricted CMV-specific TCR beta clonotypes.

This clonotype appeared a few times. Its antigen is as yet unknown. Germline V gives CDR1 SGHTA, CDR2 FQGTGA. Trimming removed 5 bases from V and 5 bases from J; junction bases left unmatched: 4. The length of the CDR3 is 15 residues. TCRdb re-called the reads with MiXCR, one entry per CDR3 protein. The sample carries 300,000 to 400,000 distinct CDR3 sequences, approximately 25% recorded once. The chain joins TRBV7-3 to TRBJ2-3, with 13 bases lining up with TRBD2. The TCR originated in a human donor in good health (CMV status not recorded). Some clones in this sample may be carry-over from other donors' samples. The sample here was cultured PBMCs, taken from culture after CMV antigen stimulation. CDR3 amino acids: CASSRGLAGEDTQYF. CDR3 nucleotides: TGTGCCAGCAGCAGAGGACTAGCGGGAGAAGATACGCAGTATTTT.